Listed below are T cell receptor beta chains from one sample, sequenced in a study of lymphopenia after photon versus proton radiotherapy. Here immunoSEQ multiplex PCR was the method, and the copy in TCRdb shows in-frame clones only, minus some. In the table there are tens of thousands of clones, roughly 90% of which are singletons. The starting material was peripheral blood, obtained from a patient treated with photon-based radiotherapy. The receptors were gathered from a woman aged 40 to 50 with cholangiocarcinoma. The CDR3 runs from the conserved cysteine through the conserved F or W. The D gene is left open where the match is weak. A clone size is listed for some rows: how often the clone was seen (once, few, many), or a class if it is expanded.

D,V,J,size,length,CDR3,DNA
TRBD2,TRBV6-5,TRBJ2-1,.,15,CASRLSGVAYNEQFF,TGTGCCAGCAGGCTCAGCGGGGTTGCCTACAATGAGCAGTTCTTC
.,TRBV5-6,TRBJ2-7,.,11,CASSFGREQYF,TGTGCCAGCAGCTTTGGACGCGAGCAGTACTTC
.,TRBV27,TRBJ1-2,.,20,CASSLHTNFRTNKGPYGYTF,TGTGCCAGCAGTCTACACACTAACTTCCGGACAAATAAGGGACCATATGGCTACACCTTC
TRBD2,TRBV27,TRBJ2-1,.,14,CASSGVAGSNEQFF,TGTGCCAGCAGCGGGGTAGCGGGTTCTAATGAGCAGTTCTTC
.,TRBV9,TRBJ2-5,.,14,CASSVGAAQETQYF,TGTGCCAGCAGCGTAGGGGCAGCCCAAGAGACCCAGTACTTC
.,TRBV30,TRBJ1-5,.,14,CAWSVQVSNQPQHF,TGTGCCTGGAGTGTTCAGGTAAGCAATCAGCCCCAGCATTTT
.,TRBV6-5,TRBJ1-2,once,13,CASSYTDAYGYTF,TGTGCCAGCAGTTATACGGACGCCTATGGCTACACCTTC
.,TRBV12-5,TRBJ1-1,.,14,CASGLEGPRTEAFF,TGTGCTAGTGGTTTGGAAGGACCTCGGACTGAAGCTTTCTTT
TRBD1,TRBV27,TRBJ1-6,.,15,CASSVRGRRNSPLHF,TGTGCCAGCAGTGTCAGGGGGCGACGCAATTCACCCCTCCACTTT
TRBD1,TRBV18,TRBJ2-7,.,14,CASSPPGTANEQYF,TGTGCCAGCTCACCACCCGGGACAGCCAACGAGCAGTACTTC
.,TRBV9,TRBJ1-1,.,13,CASSTSMNTEAFF,TGTGCCAGCAGCACATCGATGAACACTGAAGCTTTCTTT
.,TRBV27,TRBJ2-3,.,14,CASSLRTDTDTQYF,TGTGCCAGCAGTTTAAGGACAGACACAGATACGCAGTATTTT
TRBD2,TRBV7-2,TRBJ2-3,.,15,CASSSLADPTDTQYF,TGTGCCAGCAGCTCGCTAGCGGATCCCACAGATACGCAGTATTTT
.,TRBV9,TRBJ2-7,once,15,CASSVGSGDSYEQYF,TGTGCCAGCAGCGTAGGGTCGGGGGACTCCTACGAGCAGTACTTC
.,TRBV7-5,TRBJ2-1,.,19,CARSLSPLDKLAGEGEQFF,TGTGCCAGAAGCTTATCCCCATTGGACAAACTAGCGGGGGAGGGCGAGCAGTTCTTC
.,TRBV5-1,TRBJ2-1,.,11,CASSLGNEQFF,TGCGCCAGCAGCTTAGGGAATGAGCAGTTCTTC
.,TRBV11-1,TRBJ1-5,.,13,CASSLAWDQPQHF,TGTGCCAGCAGCTTAGCCTGGGATCAGCCCCAGCATTTT
.,TRBV11-1,TRBJ2-2,.,13,CASSLAGVGELFF,TGTGCCAGCAGCTTAGCGGGAGTCGGGGAGCTGTTTTTT
TRBD1,TRBV16,TRBJ2-1,.,15,CASSQGIGQGSEQFF,TGTGCCAGCAGCCAGGGAATAGGACAGGGTAGTGAGCAGTTCTTC
.,TRBV29-1,TRBJ1-2,.,16,CSVEIRGAPDPYGYTF,TGCAGCGTTGAAATTCGAGGGGCCCCGGATCCATATGGCTACACCTTC
TRBD1,TRBV9,TRBJ2-1,.,13,CASSEGQTDEQFF,TGTGCCAGCAGCGAGGGACAGACGGATGAGCAGTTCTTC
.,TRBV20-1,TRBJ2-1,.,10,CSAAGNEQFF,TGCAGTGCTGCGGGGAATGAGCAGTTCTTC
.,TRBV7-9,TRBJ1-5,.,14,CASSLEMGNQPQHF,TGTGCCAGCAGCCTCGAAATGGGCAATCAGCCCCAGCATTTT
.,TRBV2,TRBJ2-7,.,15,CASRRGSLGSYEQYF,TGTGCCAGCAGACGGGGGTCCCTGGGGTCCTACGAGCAGTACTTC
.,TRBV5-8,TRBJ1-4,.,14,CASGQRGTNEKLFF,TGTGCCAGCGGACAGAGAGGGACTAATGAAAAACTGTTTTTT
.,TRBV19,TRBJ2-1,.,14,CASSIRATPDEQFF,TGTGCCAGTAGTATAAGAGCGACCCCGGATGAGCAGTTCTTC
TRBD1,TRBV9,TRBJ2-6,.,15,CASRDRDSGANVLTF,TGTGCCAGCCGGGACAGGGACTCTGGGGCCAACGTCCTGACTTTC
.,TRBV12-5,TRBJ2-5,.,10,CASSQETQYF,TGTGCTAGTTCTCAAGAGACCCAGTACTTC
TRBD1,TRBV30,TRBJ1-3,.,12,CAWGQGANTIYF,TGTGCCTGGGGACAGGGGGCAAACACCATATATTTT
.,TRBV28,TRBJ1-1,few,13,CASTFQGYAEAFF,TGTGCCAGCACCTTCCAGGGCTACGCTGAAGCTTTCTTT
.,TRBV7-9,TRBJ2-1,.,14,CASGPGASYNEQFF,TGTGCCAGCGGTCCGGGAGCGTCCTACAATGAGCAGTTCTTC
.,TRBV7-9,TRBJ2-7,.,14,CASSLGGSGYEQYF,TGTGCCAGCAGCTTAGGGGGCTCGGGGTACGAGCAGTACTTC
.,TRBV12-5,TRBJ1-2,.,16,CASGRGTSTGNYGYTF,TGTGCTAGTGGTCGGGGGACGAGCACAGGAAACTATGGCTACACCTTC
.,TRBV29-1,TRBJ1-1,.,13,CSVEEAMGTEAFF,TGCAGCGTTGAGGAAGCGATGGGCACTGAAGCTTTCTTT
TRBD2,TRBV30,TRBJ2-1,.,15,CAWRSLSGAYNEQFF,TGTGCCTGGCGTTCCCTTAGCGGGGCCTACAATGAGCAGTTCTTC
TRBD1,TRBV27,TRBJ2-2,.,16,CASSLIQGLDTGELFF,TGTGCCAGCAGTCTGATACAGGGGTTGGACACCGGGGAGCTGTTTTTT
.,TRBV19,TRBJ1-2,.,15,CASSPPTGFHYGYTF,TGTGCCAGTAGTCCACCCACAGGGTTTCACTATGGCTACACCTTC
.,TRBV4-1,TRBJ2-7,.,16,CASSQVPGTRSYEQYF,TGCGCCAGCAGCCAAGTTCCAGGGACCCGGTCCTACGAGCAGTACTTC
.,TRBV5-1,TRBJ1-1,.,13,CASSLGVVTEAFF,TGCGCCAGCAGCTTGGGGGTTGTCACTGAAGCTTTCTTT
.,TRBV19,TRBJ1-2,.,14,CASSQTRDNYGYTF,TGTGCCAGTAGTCAAACCCGGGACAACTATGGCTACACCTTC
.,TRBV10-3,TRBJ1-1,.,13,CAISDAVNTEAFF,TGTGCCATCAGTGATGCAGTAAACACTGAAGCTTTCTTT
TRBD1,TRBV5-1,TRBJ1-6,.,15,CASSAGQGVNSPLHF,TGCGCCAGCAGCGCCGGACAGGGGGTTAATTCACCCCTCCACTTT
.,TRBV5-4,TRBJ2-5,.,11,CASSLRQTQYF,TGTGCCAGCAGCTTGCGTCAGACCCAGTACTTC
TRBD2,TRBV27,TRBJ2-1,.,13,CASSRDYYNEQFF,TGTGCCAGCAGTCGGGACTATTACAATGAGCAGTTCTTC
TRBD1,TRBV30,TRBJ2-7,.,14,CAWRRGQGNYEQYF,TGTGCCTGGAGGCGGGGACAGGGGAACTACGAGCAGTACTTC
.,TRBV29-1,TRBJ1-2,.,15,CSVAPISRGNYGYTF,TGCAGCGTGGCCCCAATAAGCCGGGGTAACTATGGCTACACCTTC
TRBD1,TRBV5-1,TRBJ1-1,.,14,CASSLQGFNTEAFF,TGCGCCAGCAGCTTACAGGGGTTTAACACTGAAGCTTTCTTT
.,TRBV28,TRBJ2-5,.,12,CASVGGRETQYF,TGTGCCAGCGTCGGGGGCCGAGAGACCCAGTACTTC
TRBD1,TRBV16,TRBJ2-1,.,15,CASSLPGQGVNEQFF,TGTGCCAGCAGCCTTCCGGGACAGGGCGTCAATGAGCAGTTCTTC
.,TRBV5-6,TRBJ1-2,.,13,CASSLGGNYGYTF,TGTGCCAGCAGCTTGGGTGGAAACTATGGCTACACCTTC
.,TRBV7-9,TRBJ2-7,.,14,CASSSTESGDEQYF,TGTGCCAGCAGCTCCACAGAATCGGGGGACGAGCAGTACTTC
TRBD1,TRBV10-3,TRBJ1-6,few,15,CAGSGGTGDNSPLHF,TGTGCCGGGAGCGGAGGGACAGGGGATAATTCACCCCTCCACTTT
.,TRBV4-2,TRBJ1-1,.,17,CASSQSATEPMNTEAFF,TGTGCCAGCAGCCAATCGGCTACGGAGCCTATGAACACTGAAGCTTTCTTT
TRBD1,TRBV2,TRBJ1-6,.,17,CASSPMAPGQQNSPLHF,TGTGCCAGCAGTCCCATGGCACCGGGACAGCAGAATTCACCCCTCCACTTT
.,TRBV9,TRBJ1-1,.,14,CASSARTLNTEAFF,TGTGCCAGCAGCGCCCGGACACTGAACACTGAAGCTTTCTTT
.,TRBV4-2,TRBJ1-3,.,17,CASSQDLEGPSGNTIYF,TGTGCCAGCAGCCAAGATCTCGAGGGCCCCTCTGGAAACACCATATATTTT
.,TRBV21-1,TRBJ2-7,.,16,CASTQGGRGPTYEQYF,TGTGCCAGCACTCAAGGGGGGCGCGGGCCCACCTACGAGCAGTACTTC
.,TRBV27,TRBJ2-1,.,13,CASSLGERNEQFF,TGTGCCAGCAGTTTGGGGGAGCGCAATGAGCAGTTCTTC